One and the same sample provided the 8 T cell receptor beta chains below, sequenced in a study of breast tumors, draining lymph nodes, adjacent tissues. The lymph nodes were axillary draining lymph nodes from breast cancer patients. TCRdb used MiXCR to reprocess the multiplex PCR reads, holding one entry per CDR3 protein. The repertoire has 130,000 or so distinct CDR3 sequences, approximately 32% of them found once; the top ten carry under 2.5%. Sample: axillary lymph node tissue. The receptors originated from a female donor with breast cancer. Some clones in this sample may be carry-over from other donors' samples.

In this sample, this clonotype turned up many times. The chain combines TRBV28 with TRBJ2-5; D possibly uses TRBD1 or TRBD2 (5 bases each). The CDR3 has 14 residues. Per germline, CDR1 MDHEN and CDR2 SYDVKM. V lost 6 bases, J lost 0 bases, and 11 bases lay in between. CDR3: CASSQPGHQETQYF. The DNA for the CDR3 is TGTGCCAGCAGCCAACCGGGACACCAAGAGACCCAGTACTTC.

This clonotype was observed many times. The chain carries TRBV11-2 and TRBJ2-3; possible D gene TRBD2, 5 bases. The ends were cut back, 5 bases at V and 4 bases at J, with 10 bases in the middle. The germline V gene encodes CDR1 SGHAT and CDR2 FQNNGV. The length of the CDR3 is 13 residues. The CDR3 is CASSRRRSDTQYF. CDR3 nucleotides: TGTGCCAGCAGCCGACGGAGGTCAGATACGCAGTATTTT.

Of note for this clonotype: One junction end does not reproduce the germline sequence, and a read error may be involved. The chain is built from TRBV7-7 and TRBJ1-2; the match to TRBD1 covers 10 bases. In germline, CDR1 is SSHAT, CDR2 FNYEAQ (reference sequence). The CDR3 runs to 13 residues. The DNA for the CDR3 is TGTGCTAGCAGCTTGGACAGGGGGGATGGTATGGCCTTC. This codes for CASSLDRGDGMAF.

A note on this clonotype: A single base separates this from a much larger clone, so it may be a read error. This chain uses TRBV30 with TRBJ1-2; D not certain. This CDR3 comprises 13 residues. Germline assignment: CDR1 GTSNPN and CDR2 SVGIG (reference sequence). Trimming left V 5 bases short and J 4 bases short, with 14 bases between. The CDR3 protein is CAWGKRISYGYTF. CDR3 DNA: TGTGCCTGGGGTAAGCGTATCAGCTATGGCTACACCTTC.

In this sample, this clonotype turned up a few times. This chain connects TRBV6-2 or TRBV6-3 to TRBJ2-1; D unclear. V dropped 7 bases and J dropped 0 bases, with 13 bases sitting between them. CDR3 length equals 15 residues. The V gene's germline CDR1 is MNHEY and CDR2 SVGEGT. The DNA of the CDR3 is TGTGCCAGCATCCCCCGAGGATTCTCCTACAATGAGCAGTTCTTC. It encodes CASIPRGFSYNEQFF.

Ten or more counts support this clonotype. The rearrangement uses TRBV4-1 and TRBJ1-2, with 9 nucleotides matching TRBD1. The germline CDR1 and CDR2 sequences are MGHRA and YSYEKL. After removal of 4 bases from V and 2 bases from J, the junction contained 8 bases not matched to a gene. CDR3 length: 16 amino acids. In nucleotides, the CDR3 is TGCGCCAGCAGCCTAGGGGGACAGGGCGGGAACTATGGCTACACCTTC. Translation: CASSLGGQGGNYGYTF.

A single count supports this clonotype. The gene calls are TRBV20-1 and TRBJ1-4, with a tentative D call TRBD1 (5 bases). CDR1 DFQATT and CDR2 SNEGSKA come from the germline V gene (reference sequence). Trimming stripped 3 bases from V and 8 bases from J, with 10 bases between. This CDR3 comprises 12 residues. CDR3 coding DNA: TGCAGTGCTAGCCAGGGTAGAGAAAAACTGTTTTTT. This gives the protein CSASQGREKLFF.

This clonotype was detected many times. The chain joins TRBV20-1 to TRBJ1-4; D might be TRBD1 (5 bases). The CDR3 has 14 residues. In germline, CDR1 is DFQATT, CDR2 SNEGSKA (reference sequence). V lost 3 bases and J 2 bases, leaving 10 bases between the germline ends. The CDR3 nucleotides are TGCAGTGCTAGGGGGGGTGGGACTAATGAAAAACTGTTTTTT. It translates to CSARGGGTNEKLFF.